This TCR beta chain was sequenced during a study of T cells in Graves' hyperthyroidism and ophthalmopathy. The source material, RNA transcripts, was used to amplify TCR beta CDR3 regions. Primed by the HTBI set, a first-round RT-PCR was run on the TCR CDR3. MiXCR was run by TCRdb on the multiplex PCR reads, yielding one entry per CDR3 protein. The data contain around 500,000 distinct CDR3 sequences, approximately 15% of them singletons. Fresh peripheral blood, under 13 ml, was the source of the PBMCs. This CDR3 contains 14 residues. J gave up 7 bases and V 6 bases, and 8 bases lay outside the gene matches. Germline V gene lookup returns CDR1 MNHNS and CDR2 SASEGT.

J is TRBJ1-4 and V is TRBV6-1; 7 positions agree with TRBD1. This receptor was taken from a woman aged 35 to 49 with Graves' hyperthyroidism. The sample consisted of blood. CDR3 loop: CASRKGQGGEKLFF. In DNA, the CDR3 is TGTGCCAGCAGAAAGGGGCAGGGGGGTGAAAAACTGTTTTTT.